This entry lists 23 T cell receptor beta chains sequenced from one sample in a study of beta chain features in type 1 diabetes. For these TCRs, the target antigens are not known. Regarding the study as a whole: There was a moderate but significant shortening of TCRB CDR3s in all four CD4+ subsets of Type 1 diabetes patients.

The study reverse transcribed the entire isolated RNA, so it sequenced expressed TCRB transcripts. Sequencing used immunoSEQ multiplex PCR; TCRdb keeps in-frame clones, though not all of them. The table lists more than 550,000 clones, over 13% of them singletons. Sequenced: naive CD4+ T cells from blood. Every receptor here comes from a man younger than 30 with type 1 diabetes.

This clone was counted only a few times. The J gene is TRBJ2-1, the V gene TRBV9; tentatively, D is TRBD1 or TRBD2 (5 bases each). The CDR3 extends over 15 amino acids. Germline V gene data show CDR1 as SGDLS and CDR2 as YYNGEE. The ends were cut back, 0 bases at V and 5 bases at J, with 12 bases in the middle. The DNA for the CDR3 is TGTGCCAGCAGCGTAGCGGGACGAAGGGACAATGAGCAGTTCTTC. This translates into CASSVAGRRDNEQFF. The full variable domain, its missing parts supplied by reference TRBV9 and TRBJ2-1, is DSGVTQTPKHLITATGQRVTLRCSPRSGDLSVYWYQQSLDQGLQFLIQYYNGEERAKGNILERFSAQQFPDLHSELNLSSLELGDSALYFCASSVAGRRDNEQFFGPGTRLTVL.

A few counts support this clone. The chain recombines TRBV28 with TRBJ1-1; D uncertain. The CDR3 length is 14 residues. Germline V gives CDR1 MDHEN, CDR2 SYDVKM. Between the trimmed V and J ends, which lost 3 bases and 4 bases, there was a span of 12 bases. The CDR3 loop reads CASSFPGRTTEAFF. CDR3 sequence (DNA): TGTGCCAGCAGTTTCCCCGGCAGGACCACTGAAGCTTTCTTT.

The chain employs TRBV20-1 and TRBJ2-3; D may be TRBD1 or TRBD2 (6 bases each). The CDR3 has 11 residues. Germline V gene data show CDR1 as DFQATT and CDR2 as SNEGSKA (reference sequence). Here the CDR3 reads CRPIGGYTQYF. The CDR3 DNA reads as TGCAGGCCTATAGGGGGGTATACGCAGTATTTT.

V gene TRBV29-1 combines with J gene TRBJ1-1; D is undetermined. Germline loops: CDR1 SQVTM, CDR2 ANQGSEA. The CDR3 totals 13 residues. The V end was cut by 3 bases, the J end by 0 bases, with 8 bases between. This chain's CDR3 is CSVEATLNTEAFF. Here the CDR3 DNA reads TGCAGCGTTGAGGCCACTTTGAACACTGAAGCTTTCTTT.

The rearrangement joins TRBV7-2 to TRBJ1-5, with 7 bases aligning to TRBD1. After removal of 5 bases from V and 6 bases from J, the junction contained 4 bases not matched to a gene. The CDR3 has 13 residues. Germline V lookup: CDR1 SGHTA, CDR2 FQGNSA. CDR3 sequence reads: CASSPGQAQPQHF. The CDR3 region has the DNA TGTGCCAGCAGCCCCGGACAGGCTCAGCCCCAGCATTTT. The entire variable domain, with the rest obtained from reference TRBV7-2 and TRBJ1-5, is as follows: GAGVSQSPSNKVTEKGKDVELRCDPISGHTALYWYRQSLGQGLEFLIYFQGNSAPDKSGLPSDRFSAERTGGSVSTLTIQRTQQEDSAVYLCASSPGQAQPQHFGDGTRLSIL.

The chain uses TRBV10-3 and TRBJ2-5; perhaps D is TRBD1 or TRBD2 (5 bases each). Germline V lookup: CDR1 ENHRY, CDR2 SYGVKD. The germline V and J ends were trimmed by 3 bases and 5 bases, with 10 bases remaining between them. The CDR3 spans 13 residues. CDR3 DNA sequence: TGTGCCATCAGTGAATCAGGGACGGAGACCCAGTACTTC. This translates into CAISESGTETQYF.

This clone was counted only a few times. The rearrangement links TRBV2 to TRBJ2-2; D might be TRBD2 (6 bases). The CDR3 sequence is 14 residues long. Germline lookup yields CDR1 SNHLY and CDR2 FYNNEI. V shed 3 bases and J shed 4 bases, with 9 bases lying between them. CDR3 coding DNA: TGTGCCAGCAGTGAGGGGACTCGCACCGGGGAGCTGTTTTTT. Protein sequence: CASSEGTRTGELFF.

The chain uses TRBV7-2 and TRBJ1-3; D not resolved. V was trimmed by 6 bases and J by 9 bases, leaving 24 bases between them. CDR1 is SGHTA, CDR2 FQGNSA, per germline. The CDR3 extends over 16 amino acids. CDR3 region: CASRLFSRGETGTIYF. The DNA for the CDR3 is TGTGCCAGCAGACTATTTAGTCGGGGAGAGACGGGCACCATATATTTT.

A word on this clone: The same CDR3 is also encoded by other DNA sequences in this sample. The V and J genes are TRBV4-1 and TRBJ2-7; weak D call: TRBD2 (5 bases). Trimming took 3 bases from V and 2 from J, leaving 14 bases between them. The CDR3 is made up of 15 amino acids. Per germline, CDR1 MGHRA and CDR2 YSYEKL. CDR3 bases: TGCGCCAGCAGCCAGCCCACCTCGGGAACCTACGAGCAGTACTTC. Residues: CASSQPTSGTYEQYF.

This clone came up a few times. V gene TRBV5-1 combines with J gene TRBJ2-5; 9 bases line up with TRBD1. Germline trimming cut 3 bases from V and 2 bases from J; bases unmatched to any gene: 5. CDR3 length equals 15 residues. Germline V gene lookup returns CDR1 SGHRS and CDR2 YFSETQ. The CDR3 DNA follows: TGCGCCAGCAGCTCGGGACAGGGCGGGCAAGAGACCCAGTACTTC. It codes for CASSSGQGGQETQYF.

J is TRBJ2-3 and V is TRBV29-1, with 15 bases that match TRBD2. The CDR3 has 17 residues. Germline CDR1 SQVTM, CDR2 ANQGSEA. The V segment lost 5 bases and the J segment 4 bases; nucleotides outside the gene matches: 10. The CDR3 region has the DNA TGCAGCGTTCGGACTAGCGGGAGGGCCAGGGGCCCAGATACGCAGTATTTT. This gives the protein CSVRTSGRARGPDTQYF.

There are a few counts of this clone. The chain couples TRBV28 to TRBJ2-1; the match to TRBD2 covers 13 bases. The CDR3 is 16 residues long. Germline CDR1 reads MDHEN; CDR2 reads SYDVKM. Trimming cost V 5 bases and J 0 bases; bases outside gene matches: 1. The CDR3, as DNA: TGTGCCAGCAGTCGGACTAGCGGGGGCTCCTACAATGAGCAGTTCTTC. Encoded protein: CASSRTSGGSYNEQFF.

This clone was counted only a few times. The chain employs TRBV6-5 and TRBJ1-2; 7 bases are a match to TRBD1. Germline V gene data show CDR1 as MNHEY and CDR2 as SVGAGI. Unmatched junction bases numbered 8, after V lost 5 bases and J lost 5 bases. The CDR3 has 14 amino acids. The chain's CDR3 is CASSAGTAFYGYTF. As DNA, the CDR3 is TGTGCCAGCAGTGCAGGGACAGCCTTTTATGGCTACACCTTC.

V gene TRBV29-1 combines with J gene TRBJ2-7, with 7 nucleotides matching TRBD1. The V gene end was trimmed by 4 bases and the J gene end by 2 bases; junction bases not matched to a gene: 11. Germline CDR1 and CDR2: SQVTM and ANQGSEA. The CDR3 spans 15 residues. Written as DNA, the CDR3 is TGCAGCGTTGGACCACAGGGGTCGGGGCCCTACGAGCAGTACTTC. This sequence encodes CSVGPQGSGPYEQYF.

This clone was found a few times. This chain connects TRBV4-3 to TRBJ1-5; D uncertain. V shed 4 bases and J shed 7 bases, with 11 bases lying between them. Per the germline V gene, CDR1 is LGHNA and CDR2 is YSLEER. There are 13 residues in the CDR3. The CDR3 sequence is CASSPGMRQPQHF. CDR3 bases: TGCGCCAGCAGCCCGGGGATGAGACAGCCCCAGCATTTT.

This chain connects TRBV7-2 to TRBJ2-2; a possible D gene is TRBD2 (5 bases). V shed 3 bases and J shed 5 bases, with 16 bases lying between them. The CDR3 length is 16 residues. Germline assignment: CDR1 SGHTA and CDR2 FQGNSA. CDR3 sequence reads: CASSFSGGYGTGELFF. The CDR3 nucleotides read TGTGCCAGCAGCTTCTCTGGAGGCTATGGGACCGGGGAGCTGTTTTTT.

The chain carries TRBV7-2 and TRBJ1-5, with 7 bases that match TRBD1. Germline lookup yields CDR1 SGHTA and CDR2 FQGNSA. The J segment lost 4 bases and the V segment lost 3 bases, leaving 6 bases of the junction unmatched. The CDR3 covers 15 residues. CDR3 sequence: CASSLLGQPNQPQHF. The CDR3 coding sequence is TGTGCCAGCAGCTTGTTGGGACAGCCAAATCAGCCCCAGCATTTT. The entire variable domain, with the rest obtained from reference TRBV7-2 and TRBJ1-5, is as follows: GAGVSQSPSNKVTEKGKDVELRCDPISGHTALYWYRQSLGQGLEFLIYFQGNSAPDKSGLPSDRFSAERTGGSVSTLTIQRTQQEDSAVYLCASSLLGQPNQPQHFGDGTRLSIL.

This sequence joins TRBV25-1 and TRBJ1-1, with D uncertain. The V end lost 7 bases, the J end lost 8 bases, and 14 bases lay between the germline ends. CDR3 length: 12 residues. The germline CDR1 and CDR2 sequences are MGHDK and SYGVNS. Written as DNA, the CDR3 is TGTGCCAGCAACAGCGGGGTCGGGGAAGCTTTCTTT. Amino acids: CASNSGVGEAFF.

This clone was detected only a few times. The chain has TRBV7-6 and TRBJ1-6; D is perhaps TRBD1 (5 bases). Germline values: CDR1 SGHVS, CDR2 FNYEAQ. Deletions cut 4 bases from V and 5 bases from J, with 9 bases between. The CDR3 length is 14 residues. The CDR3 loop reads CASSWDGHNSPLHF. In DNA form, the CDR3 reads TGTGCCAGCAGCTGGGACGGCCATAATTCACCCCTCCACTTT.

This clone has more than one count but fewer than ten. In nucleotides, the CDR3 is TGTGCCAGCAGTTTCGGGTATGCCACAGATACGCAGTATTTT. Translation gives CASSFGYATDTQYF. The chain joins TRBV27 to TRBJ2-3; no definite D call. With 3 bases removed from V and 2 bases from J, the gap between germline ends came to 9 bases. Germline V CDR1 and CDR2: MNHEY, SMNVEV (reference sequence). This CDR3 is 14 amino acids long.

A few counts support this clone. V gene TRBV7-6 combines with J gene TRBJ1-2; no reliable D call. Germline V lookup: CDR1 SGHVS, CDR2 FNYEAQ. Trimming removed 4 bases at V and 4 bases at J, with 13 bases between. The CDR3 extends over 14 amino acids. CDR3 amino acids: CASSSISGSYGYTF. As DNA, the CDR3 is TGTGCCAGCAGCTCCATATCCGGGAGCTATGGCTACACCTTC.

This clone occurred a few times. V usage is TRBV6-5 and J usage is TRBJ2-5; D gene unclear. This CDR3 has 16 residues. Trimming shortened V by 0 bases and J by 2 bases, and 13 bases separated the two germline ends. CDR1 and CDR2 from the germline V gene are MNHEY and SVGAGI. The CDR3, as DNA: TGTGCCAGCAGTTACTCGGGCTCCCTTCTACAAGAGACCCAGTACTTC. It is translated as CASSYSGSLLQETQYF.

The V and J genes are TRBV7-9 and TRBJ1-2; D may be TRBD1 (6 bases). This CDR3 comprises 15 residues. Germline V CDR1 and CDR2: SEHNR, FQNEAQ (reference sequence). Trimming removed 5 bases from V and 2 bases from J, with 15 bases in between. DNA for the CDR3: TGTGCCAGCAGCCCTATCACAGGGTTAAACTATGGCTACACCTTC. As protein: CASSPITGLNYGYTF.